The clone carrying this T cell receptor (beta chain) was recorded a few times. The data were obtained in a study of control samples from healthy donors and cancer patients. Measured with immunoSEQ multiplex PCR; TCRdb has only the in-frame clones, and not every one. In the table there are 100,000 to 150,000 clones, about 93% of which are singletons. The germline gives CDR1 WSHSY, CDR2 SAAADI. The CDR3 sequence is 14 residues long. V was cut by 0 bases and J by 6 bases, with 9 bases left in between. Sequenced: blood. The receptor was isolated from a man between 18 and 29 years old in good health. The genes are TRBV10-2 and TRBJ1-5; D is uncertain. The CDR3 protein is CASSESMGGQPQHF. CDR3 sequence (DNA): TGCGCCAGCAGTGAGTCGATGGGAGGTCAGCCCCAGCATTTT.